These 28 T cell receptor beta chains originate from one sample sequenced in a study of cytomegalovirus exposure and HLA in healthy donors. The PCR had 60 Vbeta and 13 Jbeta primers. Repertoires were generated with immunoSEQ multiplex PCR, while TCRdb's copy carries only in-frame clones and drops some. The repertoire holds over 90,000 clones, with roughly three quarters as singletons. Sequencing was carried out using PBMCs. Receptors were obtained from a woman in her sixties or seventies in good health and CMV-seropositive.

The V call is TRBV27, the J call TRBJ2-3; TRBD2 is a possible D gene (6 bases). CDR1 is MNHEY and CDR2 is SMNVEV in the germline V gene (reference sequence). The CDR3 runs 16 residues. The ends were cut back, 0 bases at V and 0 bases at J, with 10 bases in the middle. The DNA of the CDR3 is TGTGCCAGCAGTTTATCTGGGGGGACTAGCACAGATACGCAGTATTTT. Translating gives CASSLSGGTSTDTQYF.

This clone was detected only once. The chain has TRBV27 and TRBJ2-5; 10 positions match TRBD1. The CDR3 spans 14 residues. Germline V gene data show CDR1 as MNHEY and CDR2 as SMNVEV (reference sequence). The junction had 3 bases not matched to a gene; V was cut back by 3 bases and J by 5 bases. CDR3 in amino acids: CASSLTGGLETQYF. The DNA for the CDR3 is TGTGCCAGCAGTTTGACAGGGGGCCTGGAGACCCAGTACTTC.

This clone came up once. The chain has TRBV29-1 and TRBJ2-7, with TRBD2 matching 9 bases. CDR1 SQVTM and CDR2 ANQGSEA come from the germline V gene. CDR3 length equals 14 residues. V lost 5 bases and J lost 3; bases outside the gene matches: 8. CDR3 residues: CSVTGLANYYEQYF. The CDR3 nucleotides are TGCAGCGTTACAGGACTAGCGAATTACTACGAGCAGTACTTC.

The chain combines TRBV6-6 with TRBJ2-4; D is perhaps TRBD1 (5 bases). Trimming left V 8 bases short and J 1 base short, with 12 bases between. The CDR3 spans 14 residues. Germline V gene lookup returns CDR1 MNHNY and CDR2 SVGAGI (reference sequence). The CDR3 protein is CASPRGLAKNIQYF. The CDR3 DNA reads TGTGCCAGCCCAAGGGGTCTGGCCAAAAACATTCAGTACTTC.

The chain combines TRBV6-1 with TRBJ2-1; 9 positions match TRBD2. CDR3 length equals 16 residues. The V segment lost 3 bases and the J segment 8 bases; nucleotides outside the gene matches: 11. The germline gives CDR1 MNHNS, CDR2 SASEGT. CDR3 DNA: TGTGCCAGCAGTGACCCCTCGCGGGAGGGCCGACATGAGCAGTTCTTC. Its translation is CASSDPSREGRHEQFF.

This chain links TRBV11-2 with TRBJ1-1, with a tentative D call TRBD1 (5 bases). The CDR3 loop spans 13 amino acids. The germline V and J ends were trimmed by 5 bases and 1 base, with 8 bases remaining between them. CDR1 is SGHAT and CDR2 is FQNNGV in the germline V gene. CDR3 in amino acids: CASSADRNTEAFF. The CDR3 bases are TGTGCCAGCAGCGCTGACAGGAACACTGAAGCTTTCTTT.

The V and J genes are TRBV5-4 and TRBJ1-5; D is possibly TRBD1 (5 bases). Germline-derived CDR1 and CDR2 are SGHNT and YYREEE (reference sequence). Deletions cut 0 bases from V and 1 base from J, with 11 bases between. The CDR3 loop spans 16 amino acids. The CDR3 sequence is CASSLGGHKSNQPQHF. In nucleotides, the CDR3 is TGTGCCAGCAGCTTGGGAGGACATAAGAGCAATCAGCCCCAGCATTTT.

This chain connects TRBV4-1 to TRBJ2-1, with D unclear. The germline CDR1 and CDR2 sequences are MGHRA and YSYEKL. V was shortened by 2 bases and J by 4 bases, with 9 bases between the two germline ends. This CDR3 spans 14 amino acids. This chain's CDR3 is CASSQRYLYNEQFF. In nucleotides, the CDR3 is TGCGCCAGCAGCCAACGCTACCTTTACAATGAGCAGTTCTTC.

The chain couples TRBV5-1 to TRBJ1-2; TRBD1 matches at 8 bases. The CDR3 spans 15 residues. Germline CDR1 reads SGHRS; CDR2 reads YFSETQ. J gave up 4 bases and V 4 bases, and 9 bases lay outside the gene matches. The CDR3 reads CASSPSQGAIYGYTF. The CDR3 nucleotides are TGCGCCAGCAGCCCATCCCAGGGGGCGATCTATGGCTACACCTTC.

V is TRBV11-2 and J is TRBJ2-7, with TRBD1 matching over 8 bases. Germline values: CDR1 SGHAT, CDR2 FQNNGV. V gave up 3 bases and J gave up 1 base; unmatched junction bases: 8. The CDR3 totals 16 residues. The CDR3 nucleotides are TGTGCCAGCAGCTTTCTCCAAGGACAGGGATCCTACGAGCAGTACTTC. Translation gives CASSFLQGQGSYEQYF. Full variable domain (outside the CDR3, taken from reference TRBV11-2 and TRBJ2-7): EAGVAQSPRYKIIEKRQSVAFWCNPISGHATLYWYQQILGQGPKLLIQFQNNGVVDDSQLPKDRFSAERLKGVDSTLKIQPAKLEDSAVYLCASSFLQGQGSYEQYFGPGTRLTVT.

This clone was counted only a few times. The V call is TRBV6-5, the J call TRBJ1-1; 8 bases align to TRBD1. The CDR3 sequence is 16 residues long. Losses at the gene ends were 1 base for V and 4 bases for J; bases not matched to a gene: 8. The V gene's germline CDR1 is MNHEY and CDR2 SVGAGI. CDR3 in DNA: TGTGCCAGCAGTTACTATCTACAGGGGGGGAGCACTGAAGCTTTCTTT. Protein sequence: CASSYYLQGGSTEAFF.

The gene calls are TRBV27 and TRBJ1-1; D not resolved. The CDR3 totals 17 residues. Trimming removed 6 bases at V and 4 bases at J, with 24 bases between. The germline gives CDR1 MNHEY, CDR2 SMNVEV (reference sequence). As DNA, the CDR3 is TGTGCCAGCAGCTTAGCTAGGTTCCGGGGATGGGGCACTGAAGCTTTCTTT. Translated: CASSLARFRGWGTEAFF.

V usage is TRBV6-1 and J usage is TRBJ1-1; 7 nucleotides line up with TRBD1. The CDR3 is made up of 13 amino acids. V gave up 4 bases and J gave up 4 bases; unmatched junction bases: 3. CDR1 is MNHNS and CDR2 is SASEGT in the germline V gene. CDR3 in DNA: TGTGCCAGCAGTGCTTCAGGGGGCACTGAAGCTTTCTTT. Amino acid sequence: CASSASGGTEAFF.

DNA of the CDR3: TGCGCCAGCAGCTTGGCGACAGGTTTCTCCTACGAGCAGTACTTC. It translates to CASSLATGFSYEQYF. The genes are TRBV5-1 and TRBJ2-7; a weak D match, TRBD1 (6 bases). The V end was cut by 0 bases, the J end by 0 bases, with 10 bases between. Germline values: CDR1 SGHRS, CDR2 YFSETQ. The CDR3 is made up of 15 amino acids.

The chain is built from TRBV2 and TRBJ1-5, with TRBD1 as a possible D gene (6 bases). This CDR3 spans 14 amino acids. Germline V gene data show CDR1 as SNHLY and CDR2 as FYNNEI. Trimming shortened V by 3 bases and J by 6 bases, and 12 bases separated the two germline ends. CDR3 in DNA: TGTGCCAGCAGTGACAGGGGAGGGGGTCAGCCCCAGCATTTT. Amino acids: CASSDRGGGQPQHF.

The V call is TRBV10-3, the J call TRBJ2-7; 10 nucleotides match TRBD2. Unmatched junction bases numbered 10, after V lost 11 bases and J lost 3 bases. Looked up from germline, CDR1 is ENHRY and CDR2 is SYGVKD. CDR3 size: 14 residues. The CDR3 DNA follows: TGTGCCGCGACCTCTAGCGGGAGTGTCTACGAGCAGTACTTC. Protein: CAATSSGSVYEQYF.

This rearrangement joins TRBV6-5 to TRBJ2-7, with TRBD2 matching 8 bases. Germline V gene lookup returns CDR1 MNHEY and CDR2 SVGAGI. This CDR3 spans 15 amino acids. Germline trimming cut 4 bases from V and 4 bases from J; bases unmatched to any gene: 9. This CDR3 is CASSLGTGTSYEQYF. The CDR3 region has the DNA TGTGCCAGCAGTTTGGGTACCGGGACTAGTTACGAGCAGTACTTC.

This rearrangement joins TRBV6-5 to TRBJ2-1, with 11 bases that match TRBD2. Germline loops: CDR1 MNHEY, CDR2 SVGAGI. V was pared by 11 bases and J by 8 bases, with 14 bases of the junction left unmatched. The CDR3 is 15 amino acids. The CDR3 here is CACRTSGSVVDEQFF. CDR3 coding DNA: TGTGCCTGCCGGACTAGCGGGTCCGTTGTCGATGAGCAGTTCTTC.

This clone was counted a single time. This rearrangement joins TRBV11-2 to TRBJ1-1, with TRBD1 identical over 8 bases. V gave up 7 bases and J gave up 0 bases; unmatched junction bases: 13. Looked up from germline, CDR1 is SGHAT and CDR2 is FQNNGV. The CDR3 sequence is 17 residues long. CDR3 residues: CASIYGTGQIMNTEAFF. Here the CDR3 DNA reads TGTGCCAGCATCTATGGGACAGGCCAAATCATGAACACTGAAGCTTTCTTT.

This clone showed up just once. The chain combines TRBV28 with TRBJ2-1, with 12 bases matching TRBD2. Trimming took 6 bases from V and 3 from J; bases not matched to a gene: 3. CDR3 length: 15 residues. Germline V lookup: CDR1 MDHEN, CDR2 SYDVKM. DNA of the CDR3: TGTGCCAGCAGCTCACTAGCGGGAGGCTACAATGAGCAGTTCTTC. Amino acids: CASSSLAGGYNEQFF.

The CDR3 region is CAISEREGRTETQYF. CDR3 DNA: TGTGCCATCAGTGAGAGGGAGGGCAGAACGGAGACCCAGTACTTC. J is TRBJ2-5 and V is TRBV10-3; TRBD2 matches at 7 bases. CDR3 size: 15 residues. Germline V lookup: CDR1 ENHRY, CDR2 SYGVKD. V was clipped by 2 bases and J by 5 bases; unmatched bases: 8.

The V gene is TRBV12-5, the J gene TRBJ2-7; D is possibly TRBD2 (6 bases). CDR3 length equals 14 residues. Trimming stripped 1 base from V and 6 bases from J, with 13 bases between. In germline, CDR1 is LGHNT, CDR2 FRNRAP. The CDR3 DNA sequence: TGTGCTAGTGGTTTGGGAAGCAGGGAGGCCGAGCAGTACTTC. It specifies CASGLGSREAEQYF.

The chain combines TRBV10-2 with TRBJ2-1; 10 bases map to TRBD2. The CDR3 runs 15 residues. Germline CDR1 is WSHSY and CDR2 is SAAADI. The V segment lost 7 bases and the J segment 8 bases; nucleotides outside the gene matches: 11. In nucleotides, the CDR3 is TGCGCCAGCAAAGTATCTAGCGGGAGTGTAGATGAGCAGTTCTTC. It yields the protein CASKVSSGSVDEQFF.

The rearrangement uses TRBV6-5 and TRBJ2-3; 7 bases are a match to TRBD2. J was trimmed by 4 bases and V by 6 bases; bases with no gene match: 10. The CDR3 totals 15 residues. Germline V lookup: CDR1 MNHEY, CDR2 SVGAGI. The CDR3: CASRQAGPRPDTQYF. CDR3 nucleotide sequence: TGTGCCAGCAGGCAAGCGGGGCCCCGTCCAGATACGCAGTATTTT.

The chain links TRBV5-1 to TRBJ2-5, with D perhaps TRBD1 (6 bases). Judging by the DNA end, TRBJ2-7 fits better; the J call may be wrong. There are 15 residues in the CDR3. CDR1 and CDR2 (germline): SGHRS, YFSETQ. The CDR3 bases are TGCGCCAGCAGCTTCACACAGGGTATCTCCTACGAGCAGTACTTC. Translation gives CASSFTQGISYEQYF.

The rearrangement uses TRBV15 and TRBJ1-1; a possible D gene is TRBD1 (5 bases). The CDR3 runs to 15 residues. Germline values: CDR1 LNHNV, CDR2 YYDKDF (reference sequence). The V end was cut by 1 base, the J end by 4 bases, with 13 bases between. CDR3 loop: CATSRGQGLSTEAFF. The CDR3 coding sequence is TGTGCCACCAGCAGAGGTCAGGGTCTTTCCACTGAAGCTTTCTTT.

A few counts support this clone. This chain connects TRBV6-5 to TRBJ1-5; no clear D. The V end lost 6 bases, the J end lost 9 bases, and 15 bases lay between the germline ends. The CDR3 runs to 13 residues. Germline V gene data show CDR1 as MNHEY and CDR2 as SVGAGI. In DNA form, the CDR3 reads TGTGCCAGCAGCTCTTTGACGGGTGGGCCCCAGCATTTT. It codes for CASSSLTGGPQHF.

This clone was counted once. The genes are TRBV7-3 and TRBJ2-5; 15 bases map to TRBD2. Germline V CDR1 and CDR2: SGHTA, FQGTGA. The CDR3 covers 16 residues. V lost 4 bases, J lost 3 bases, and 3 bases stayed unmatched. The CDR3 DNA reads TGTGCCAGCAGCTCCGGACTAGCGGGAGGGGAAGAGACCCAGTACTTC. It codes for CASSSGLAGGEETQYF.